This T cell receptor beta chain came from a study of cytomegalovirus exposure and HLA in healthy donors. Study results and caveats: Later examination showed HLA-associated TCR beta chains had greater clonal expansion than equally common others. TCR beta chains numbering 164 were designated cytomegalovirus-associated.

13 Jbeta primers and 60 Vbeta primers were used for the PCR. Clones were read by immunoSEQ multiplex PCR, and TCRdb kept only the in-frame ones, dropping some. The sample lists some 130,000 clones, 75% to 85% occurring once. A note on this clone: What it binds is unknown.

Per germline, CDR1 SGHTA and CDR2 FQGTGA. The CDR3 extends over 15 amino acids. The V end lost 2 bases, the J end lost 0 bases, and 7 bases lay between the germline ends. Sequenced input: PBMCs. This TCR came from a male donor in good health and CMV-seropositive. The genes are TRBV7-3 and TRBJ2-2; no clear D gene. Here the CDR3 reads CASSLGLSNTGELFF. DNA for the CDR3: TGTGCCAGCAGCTTAGGGCTTTCGAACACCGGGGAGCTGTTTTTT.